One sample yielded the 23 T cell receptor beta chains listed below, sequenced in a study of CD8 T cells in Susac syndrome. RNA, at about 0.45 to 1 ug, was reverse transcribed with random hexamers. MiXCR, run by TCRdb on the immunoSEQ multiplex PCR reads, gives a single entry per CDR3 protein. Among about 200,000 distinct CDR3 sequences listed, 95% were seen once. The sample was CD4+ T cells from PBMCs. The receptor source for this set is a human donor with multiple sclerosis.

This rearrangement joins TRBV11-2 to TRBJ1-4; D remains ambiguous. Trimming removed 5 bases at V and 8 bases at J, with 15 bases between. The CDR3 is 14 residues long. Germline V gene sequence: CDR1 SGHAT, CDR2 FQNNGV. CDR3 DNA sequence: TGTGCCAGCAGCGATTGGAAAGGTGTCGAAAAACTGTTTTTT. This translates into CASSDWKGVEKLFF.

The count of this clonotype is one. The V call is TRBV30, the J call TRBJ2-2; 7 positions agree with TRBD2. Trimming cost V 2 bases and J 5 bases; bases outside gene matches: 11. CDR1 and CDR2 (germline): GTSNPN, SVGIG (reference sequence). CDR3 size: 16 residues. CDR3 residues: CAWSPHRGEGTGELFF. CDR3 sequence (DNA): TGTGCCTGGAGTCCACACAGAGGGGAGGGGACCGGGGAGCTGTTTTTT.

This clonotype showed up just once. The chain recombines TRBV3-1 with TRBJ2-1, with D possibly TRBD2 on 5 matching bases. CDR1 and CDR2 from the germline V gene are LGHDT and YNNKEL (reference sequence). The CDR3 is 15 amino acids. V was clipped by 0 bases and J by 2 bases, with 8 bases between them. The CDR3 coding sequence is TGTGCCAGCAGCCAAGAGGGGAGAACCTACAATGAGCAGTTCTTC. It is translated as CASSQEGRTYNEQFF.

The V call is TRBV6-5, the J call TRBJ1-2; 9 bases line up with TRBD1. Germline CDR1 reads MNHEY; CDR2 reads SVGAGI. The CDR3 runs 15 residues. With 5 bases clipped from V and 5 bases from J, the junction kept 9 bases outside the gene matches. The CDR3 DNA is TGTGCCAGCAGTCGCGGGGACAGGGCACGGTATGGCTACACCTTC. Amino acids: CASSRGDRARYGYTF.

The CDR3 coding sequence is TGTGCCAGCAGCTCGGGACAGGGGTGGACCGGGGAGCTGTTTTTT. Its translation is CASSSGQGWTGELFF. This chain joins TRBV7-8 and TRBJ2-2, with 10 bases that match TRBD1. The CDR3 is 15 amino acids. The germline gives CDR1 SGHVS, CDR2 FQNEAQ. Germline trimming cut 4 bases from V and 5 bases from J; bases unmatched to any gene: 4.

V gene TRBV5-4 combines with J gene TRBJ2-1, with D unclear. The CDR3 is 13 residues long. The germline V and J ends were trimmed by 4 bases and 4 bases, with 9 bases remaining between them. Germline V CDR1 and CDR2: SGHNT, YYREEE (reference sequence). CDR3 protein: CASSATTYNEQFF. CDR3 DNA: TGTGCCAGCAGCGCGACAACGTACAATGAGCAGTTCTTC.

The chain uses TRBV9 and TRBJ2-7, with unresolved D. The CDR3 has 15 amino acids. Trimming pared 0 bases from V and 1 base from J, leaving 11 bases between. CDR1 is SGDLS, CDR2 YYNGEE, per germline. The CDR3 coding sequence is TGTGCCAGCAGCGTAGCTTCGGCCAGATCCTACGAGCAGTACTTC. Its translation: CASSVASARSYEQYF.

The chain couples TRBV7-9 to TRBJ1-2, with 9 bases fitting TRBD1. The CDR3 is 15 residues long. Trimming removed 1 base from V and 4 bases from J; junction bases left unmatched: 4. Germline V CDR1 and CDR2: SEHNR, FQNEAQ (reference sequence). CDR3 sequence (DNA): TGTGCCAGCAGCTTAGGGACAGGGGAGGCCTATGGCTACACCTTC. Translated: CASSLGTGEAYGYTF.

The J gene is TRBJ1-4, the V gene TRBV18; D unresolved. Per the germline V gene, CDR1 is KGHSH and CDR2 is LQKENI. V was clipped by 5 bases and J by 8 bases, with 6 bases between them. The CDR3 is 11 amino acids. The CDR3 DNA reads as TGTGCCAGCTCATCGGAGGAAAAACTGTTTTTT. This encodes CASSSEEKLFF.

The genes are TRBV30 and TRBJ1-3; D remains ambiguous. Germline V gene data show CDR1 as GTSNPN and CDR2 as SVGIG (reference sequence). V lost 4 bases and J 7 bases, leaving 11 bases between the germline ends. CDR3 length: 12 amino acids. The CDR3 DNA reads TGTGCCTGGACGGGCTCGGCGAACACCATATATTTT. Amino acids: CAWTGSANTIYF.

This chain links TRBV20-1 with TRBJ1-4; the D is unclear. In germline, CDR1 is DFQATT, CDR2 SNEGSKA (reference sequence). V shed 5 bases and J shed 4 bases, with 14 bases lying between them. The CDR3 has 14 residues. CDR3 sequence (DNA): TGCAGTGCTCAAGCCGGGCGGAGTAATGAAAAACTGTTTTTT. Translation gives CSAQAGRSNEKLFF.

V is TRBV29-1 and J is TRBJ1-3, with D possibly being TRBD1 (5 bases). In germline, CDR1 is SQVTM, CDR2 ANQGSEA. The CDR3 is 12 amino acids. Trimming left V 6 bases short and J 7 bases short, with 13 bases between. Here the CDR3 reads CSVGVTRNTIYF. CDR3 sequence (DNA): TGCAGCGTAGGGGTTACAAGGAACACCATATATTTT.

The chain recombines TRBV27 with TRBJ2-2; D call uncertain. The CDR3 is 11 residues long. Germline V gene sequence: CDR1 MNHEY, CDR2 SMNVEV (reference sequence). V gave up 10 bases and J gave up 6 bases, with 9 bases separating them. In DNA form, the CDR3 reads TGTGCCACCGGTCAGCCCGGGGAGCTGTTTTTT. This gives the protein CATGQPGELFF.

The rearrangement joins TRBV5-1 to TRBJ2-1, with a weak D call TRBD2 (6 bases). Between the trimmed V and J ends, which lost 0 bases and 3 bases, there was a span of 10 bases. This CDR3 is built from 15 residues. Germline CDR1 reads SGHRS; CDR2 reads YFSETQ. The chain's CDR3 is CASSLEGTYYNEQFF. CDR3 sequence (DNA): TGCGCCAGCAGCTTGGAGGGGACTTACTACAATGAGCAGTTCTTC.

V is TRBV11-2 and J is TRBJ2-7, with a possible D match to TRBD1 (6 bases). Germline lookup yields CDR1 SGHAT and CDR2 FQNNGV. The V end was cut by 0 bases, the J end by 3 bases, with 12 bases between. The CDR3 has 15 residues. The CDR3 bases are TGTGCCAGCAGCTTAGATCAGGGGACAAACTACGAGCAGTACTTC. Protein: CASSLDQGTNYEQYF.

The genes are TRBV5-4 and TRBJ2-3; no clear D gene. Trimming removed 4 bases from V and 0 bases from J, with 18 bases in between. This CDR3 is 17 amino acids long. In germline, CDR1 is SGHNT, CDR2 YYREEE (reference sequence). The DNA of the CDR3 is TGTGCCAGCAGCGCATATCGGACCATCCGAAGCACAGATACGCAGTATTTT. Translation gives CASSAYRTIRSTDTQYF. The full variable domain, completed using reference TRBV5-4 and TRBJ2-3, is ETGVTQSPTHLIKTRGQQVTLRCSSQSGHNTVSWYQQALGQGPQFIFQYYREEENGRGNFPPRFSGLQFPNYSSELNVNALELDDSALYLCASSAYRTIRSTDTQYFGPGTRLTVL.

The chain couples TRBV20-1 to TRBJ1-1; no clear D. V lost 0 bases, J lost 0 bases, and 11 bases lay in between. The V gene's germline CDR1 is DFQATT and CDR2 SNEGSKA (reference sequence). This CDR3 is built from 15 residues. The DNA of the CDR3 is TGCAGTGCTAGAGATCGAGTGGGATTGAACACTGAAGCTTTCTTT. It translates to CSARDRVGLNTEAFF.

This chain links TRBV18 with TRBJ2-5; D ambiguous. Germline values: CDR1 KGHSH, CDR2 LQKENI. This CDR3 region has 13 residues. Trimming cost V 5 bases and J 2 bases, with 9 bases left between them. In nucleotides, the CDR3 is TGTGCCAGCTCAGGCACCCCGCAAGAGACCCAGTACTTC. As protein: CASSGTPQETQYF.

This chain joins TRBV20-1 and TRBJ2-2; the D gene is possibly TRBD2 (6 bases). Germline CDR1 DFQATT, CDR2 SNEGSKA (reference sequence). Trimming cost V 5 bases and J 2 bases, with 15 bases left between them. The CDR3 is 15 residues long. Written as DNA, the CDR3 is TGCAGTGCTCCCCGAGGACTATCAAACACCGGGGAGCTGTTTTTT. Encoded protein: CSAPRGLSNTGELFF.

The chain links TRBV3-1 to TRBJ2-4; 7 nucleotides align to TRBD1. The CDR3 length is 15 residues. Germline lookup yields CDR1 LGHDT and CDR2 YNNKEL (reference sequence). Germline trimming cut 4 bases from V and 6 bases from J; bases unmatched to any gene: 9. The CDR3 loop is CASSPTGRDRNIQYF. Written as DNA, the CDR3 is TGTGCCAGCAGCCCCACCGGCCGGGACAGAAACATTCAGTACTTC.

The chain is built from TRBV20-1 and TRBJ2-7; D gene unclear. The germline V and J ends were trimmed by 0 bases and 2 bases, with 14 bases remaining between them. The germline V gene has CDR1 DFQATT and CDR2 SNEGSKA (reference sequence). The CDR3 has 15 amino acids. In nucleotides, the CDR3 is TGCAGTGCTAGAGATGTCCAGGCCCTACCCTACGAGCAGTACGTC. It codes for CSARDVQALPYEQYV.

This chain joins TRBV6-5 and TRBJ1-1; D is ambiguous. Germline V CDR1 and CDR2: MNHEY, SVGAGI. V lost 7 bases and J lost 1, with 13 bases in between. The length of the CDR3 is 14 residues. The DNA for the CDR3 is TGTGCCAGCACCTCCGACGGCAAGAACACTGAAGCTTTCTTT. This codes for CASTSDGKNTEAFF.

The CDR3 reads CAWSVPGRNEQFF. In DNA, the CDR3 is TGTGCCTGGAGTGTGCCAGGGAGGAATGAGCAGTTCTTC. The chain employs TRBV30 and TRBJ2-1; TRBD2 might be the D (6 bases). The CDR3 spans 13 residues. Trimming pared 0 bases from V and 7 bases from J, leaving 10 bases between. The V gene's germline CDR1 is GTSNPN and CDR2 SVGIG (reference sequence).